Below are 15 T cell receptor beta chains sequenced from a single sample in a study of OX40 agonist ivuxolimab in advanced cancers. Generated by immunoSEQ multiplex PCR, the TCRdb table keeps only in-frame clones and is missing some. The table includes about 52,000 clones, 70% to 90% detected once. The material was CD4+ or CD8+ T cells sorted from blood, obtained in a trial of the OX40 agonist ivuxolimab. These receptors came from an adult with an advanced solid tumor such as melanoma, head and neck, liver or kidney cancer.

There are a few counts of this clone. The V and J genes are TRBV27 and TRBJ2-7; no clear D gene. Trimming left V 0 bases short and J 5 bases short, with 14 bases between. The CDR3 covers 15 residues. The V gene's germline CDR1 is MNHEY and CDR2 SMNVEV (reference sequence). The CDR3 nucleotides read TGTGCCAGCAGTTTATCTCGGGCGAGGATCGACGAGCAGTACTTC. This codes for CASSLSRARIDEQYF.

This rearrangement joins TRBV5-6 to TRBJ2-3; tentative D call: TRBD2 (5 bases). This CDR3 contains 13 residues. CDR1 and CDR2 (germline): SGHDT, YYEEEE. The germline V and J ends were trimmed by 2 bases and 4 bases, with 8 bases remaining between them. The CDR3 is CASSFGGPDTQYF. CDR3 nucleotides: TGTGCCAGCAGCTTTGGAGGTCCAGATACGCAGTATTTT. Using reference TRBV5-6 and TRBJ2-3 for the parts outside the CDR3, the full variable domain is DAGVTQSPTHLIKTRGQQVTLRCSPKSGHDTVSWYQQALGQGPQFIFQYYEEEERQRGNFPDRFSGHQFPNYSSELNVNALLLGDSALYLCASSFGGPDTQYFGPGTRLTVL.

The gene calls are TRBV15 and TRBJ1-5; D gene unclear. V was trimmed by 3 bases and J by 5 bases, leaving 8 bases between them. There are 13 residues in the CDR3. The germline gives CDR1 LNHNV, CDR2 YYDKDF (reference sequence). CDR3 protein: CATSRIPHQPQHF. CDR3 coding DNA: TGTGCCACCAGCAGGATTCCCCATCAGCCCCAGCATTTT.

The chain combines TRBV7-6 with TRBJ1-3; TRBD1 aligns across 7 bases. V lost 6 bases to trimming and J lost 0 bases; unmatched junction nucleotides: 11. Germline loops: CDR1 SGHVS, CDR2 FNYEAQ. CDR3 length: 17 residues. This CDR3 reads CASSFDRETLSGNTIYF. CDR3 nucleotide sequence: TGTGCCAGCAGTTTTGACAGGGAGACCCTCTCTGGAAACACCATATATTTT.

The gene calls are TRBV5-4 and TRBJ1-1; D not resolved. This CDR3 region has 13 residues. Germline V CDR1 and CDR2: SGHNT, YYREEE (reference sequence). V gave up 5 bases and J gave up 0 bases, with 8 bases separating them. The CDR3 here is CASRGILNTEAFF. The CDR3 coding sequence is TGTGCCAGCAGAGGGATTCTGAACACTGAAGCTTTCTTT.

This chain joins TRBV5-1 and TRBJ1-1; D is unclear. The CDR3 loop spans 12 amino acids. Germline loops: CDR1 SGHRS, CDR2 YFSETQ. Between the trimmed V and J ends, which lost 4 bases and 7 bases, there was a span of 11 bases. CDR3: CASSPGLSEAFF. In DNA, the CDR3 is TGCGCCAGCAGCCCGGGCCTCAGTGAAGCTTTCTTT.

J is TRBJ1-2 and V is TRBV29-1; a weak D match, TRBD1 (5 bases). The CDR3 has 12 residues. The germline V gene has CDR1 SQVTM and CDR2 ANQGSEA. The V end was cut by 1 base, the J end by 12 bases, with 15 bases between. The CDR3 loop reads CSVEGGLGVNTF. The CDR3 bases are TGCAGCGTTGAAGGGGGCTTGGGGGTTAACACCTTC.

The rearrangement uses TRBV11-3 and TRBJ2-3; D is perhaps TRBD1 or TRBD2 (8 bases each). The germline V gene has CDR1 SGHNT and CDR2 YENEEA. The V and J ends lost 5 bases and 4 bases respectively, with 19 bases between them. This CDR3 contains 16 residues. CDR3 nucleotides: TGTGCCAGCAGCCCTCGGAGCGGGGGACAGGCAGATACGCAGTATTTT. As protein: CASSPRSGGQADTQYF.

This chain joins TRBV19 and TRBJ2-2, with a weak D call TRBD1 (5 bases). The CDR3 extends over 20 amino acids. Trimming removed 5 bases from V and 0 bases from J, with 25 bases in between. Germline lookup yields CDR1 LNHDA and CDR2 SQIVND (reference sequence). The CDR3 spells CASSFRTSDSVYSNTGELFF. CDR3 DNA: TGTGCCAGTAGTTTCCGAACCTCCGACAGCGTCTATTCGAACACCGGGGAGCTGTTTTTT.

The CDR3 sequence: CAISDQASELSYEQYF. The CDR3 region has the DNA TGTGCCATCAGTGATCAGGCTAGCGAACTTTCCTACGAGCAGTACTTC. This chain uses TRBV10-3 with TRBJ2-7, with a tentative D call TRBD2 (6 bases). The CDR3 consists of 16 residues. Trimming left V 3 bases short and J 1 base short, with 16 bases between. Germline CDR1 is ENHRY and CDR2 is SYGVKD.

The rearrangement joins TRBV19 to TRBJ1-6; possible D gene TRBD1, 5 bases. The CDR3 spans 15 residues. Germline V gene lookup returns CDR1 LNHDA and CDR2 SQIVND (reference sequence). Trimming took off 1 base at V and 8 bases at J, with 12 bases between the two ends. The CDR3, as DNA: TGTGCCAGTAGTATAGTGCTGGGGACCGATTCACCCCTCCACTTT. It specifies CASSIVLGTDSPLHF.

The chain links TRBV6-5 to TRBJ2-7, with 7 bases fitting TRBD1. Germline CDR1 and CDR2: MNHEY and SVGAGI. There are 14 residues in the CDR3. The junction had 5 bases not matched to a gene; V was cut back by 2 bases and J by 4 bases. In DNA form, the CDR3 reads TGTGCCAGCAGTTACCTGGACAGGTTATACGAGCAGTACTTC. It yields the protein CASSYLDRLYEQYF.

This clone is a singleton in its sample. This chain connects TRBV4-3 to TRBJ1-2; tentative D call: TRBD1 (6 bases). Germline V gives CDR1 LGHNA, CDR2 YSLEER. There are 15 residues in the CDR3. Trimming left V 0 bases short and J 4 bases short, with 12 bases between. The CDR3 bases are TGCGCCAGCAGCCAAGATGGAACAGGGTTCTATGGCTACACCTTC. It codes for CASSQDGTGFYGYTF.

The chain carries TRBV29-1 and TRBJ2-3; 9 positions agree with TRBD2. Germline loops: CDR1 SQVTM, CDR2 ANQGSEA. The CDR3 runs to 16 residues. V was clipped by 1 base and J by 3 bases; unmatched bases: 8. CDR3 bases: TGCAGCGTTGAAGGGATGACTAGCGGAAATACAGATACGCAGTATTTT. Amino acids: CSVEGMTSGNTDTQYF.

The V call is TRBV5-1, the J call TRBJ2-1; D may correspond to TRBD1 or TRBD2 (5 bases each). The V gene's germline CDR1 is SGHRS and CDR2 YFSETQ. Trimming stripped 7 bases from V and 2 bases from J, with 10 bases between. The CDR3 has 13 residues. CDR3 protein: CASSQGAYNEQFF. The CDR3 coding sequence is TGCGCCAGCTCTCAGGGAGCCTACAATGAGCAGTTCTTC.